These 27 T cell receptor beta chains originate from one sample sequenced in a study of CD8+CD57+ T cells in acquired aplastic anemia. The patients chosen for sequencing had shown expansion of CD8+CD57+ cells (detected by flow cytometry). TCR beta VDJ and CDR3 profiling used genomic DNA as template. TCRdb independently ran MiXCR on the reads; one entry per CDR3 protein. The data contain about 200,000 distinct CDR3 sequences, 65% of them singletons. Sequenced input: sorted CD4+, CD8+, or CD8+CD57+ T cells (not recorded which) from PBMCs. All receptors come from a human donor with aplastic anemia.

This chain connects TRBV7-2 to TRBJ2-1, with 13 bases aligning to TRBD2. Germline trimming cut 6 bases from V and 4 bases from J; bases unmatched to any gene: 12. The V gene's germline CDR1 is SGHTA and CDR2 FQGNSA. This CDR3 contains 18 residues. The CDR3: CASSEYRTSGGRYNEQFF. CDR3 nucleotide sequence: TGTGCCAGCAGTGAATATAGGACTAGCGGGGGACGATACAATGAGCAGTTCTTC.

The chain employs TRBV10-1 and TRBJ2-7, with D possibly TRBD2 on 5 matching bases. Germline V gene data show CDR1 as WNHNN and CDR2 as SYGVQD (reference sequence). V shed 3 bases and J shed 2 bases, with 17 bases lying between them. The CDR3 loop spans 16 amino acids. For the CDR3, the DNA is TGCGCCAGCAGTGAATGGAGGCCCCAGAGGACCTACGAGCAGTACGTC. Protein sequence: CASSEWRPQRTYEQYV.

The rearrangement uses TRBV7-9 and TRBJ1-1, with D tentatively TRBD1 (6 bases). This CDR3 has 12 amino acids. Germline CDR1 and CDR2: SEHNR and FQNEAQ (reference sequence). The V gene lost 5 bases and the J gene lost 9 bases, with 13 bases spanning the gap. The CDR3 DNA reads TGTGCCAGCAGCCCAAGACAGGAACAAGCTTTCTTT. As protein: CASSPRQEQAFF.

This clonotype was counted between two and nine times. The chain joins TRBV24-1 to TRBJ2-1; D remains ambiguous. Germline-derived CDR1 and CDR2 are KGHDR and SFDVKD. CDR3 length equals 11 residues. The V end lost 5 bases, the J end lost 8 bases, and 6 bases lay between the germline ends. The CDR3 DNA reads TGTGCCACCAGTGTTCTTGATGAGCAGTTCTTC. It encodes CATSVLDEQFF.

The genes are TRBV24-1 and TRBJ2-5, with TRBD1 matching 8 bases. Germline values: CDR1 KGHDR, CDR2 SFDVKD. The V gene end was trimmed by 9 bases and the J gene end by 4 bases; junction bases not matched to a gene: 15. This CDR3 spans 16 amino acids. CDR3 sequence (DNA): TGTGCCACCGGTGTGAAGTCCGGACAGGGAGGAGAGACCCAGTACTTC. Encoded protein: CATGVKSGQGGETQYF.

Points on this clonotype: The junction differs from germline at one of its ends, possibly a read error. The chain couples TRBV10-1 to TRBJ1-2; the match to TRBD1 covers 9 bases. The CDR3 covers 14 residues. The germline V gene has CDR1 WNHNN and CDR2 SYGVQD (reference sequence). CDR3 nucleotides: TGTGCCAGCAGCTTGGGGGGACAGGGCCATGGCTACACCTTC. Its protein product is CASSLGGQGHGYTF.

This clonotype was counted a few times. The chain is built from TRBV19 and TRBJ2-7, with D possibly being TRBD1 or TRBD2 (5 bases each). Germline V gives CDR1 LNHDA, CDR2 SQIVND (reference sequence). The CDR3 is 15 amino acids. With 6 bases removed from V and 3 bases from J, the gap between germline ends came to 18 bases. The CDR3 region is CASRTAGTGIYEQYF. The CDR3 DNA reads as TGTGCCAGTAGGACCGCCGGGACGGGGATCTACGAGCAGTACTTC. Filled out from reference TRBV19 and TRBJ2-7, the complete variable domain reads DGGITQSPKYLFRKEGQNVTLSCEQNLNHDAMYWYRQDPGQGLRLIYYSQIVNDFQKGDIAEGYSVSREKKESFPLTVTSAQKNPTAFYLCASRTAGTGIYEQYFGPGTRLTVT.

The CDR3 DNA reads TGTGCCATCAGTGATTGGGGCTCCTTCTACGAGCAGTACTTC. This encodes CAISDWGSFYEQYF. The chain links TRBV10-3 to TRBJ2-7, with a tentative D call TRBD1 (5 bases). Trimming cost V 3 bases and J 3 bases, with 12 bases left between them. Germline V lookup: CDR1 ENHRY, CDR2 SYGVKD. This CDR3 has 14 amino acids.

The J gene is TRBJ1-6, the V gene TRBV7-2; D is undetermined. The V end was cut by 5 bases, the J end by 9 bases, with 14 bases between. The CDR3 loop spans 14 amino acids. The V gene's germline CDR1 is SGHTA and CDR2 FQGNSA. CDR3 protein: CASSLALSGSPLHF. The CDR3 bases are TGTGCCAGCAGCCTTGCCCTCAGTGGTTCACCCCTCCACTTT.

This clonotype has just a few counts. This chain uses TRBV20-1 with TRBJ1-1; 8 positions match TRBD1. CDR3 length: 14 residues. Germline values: CDR1 DFQATT, CDR2 SNEGSKA (reference sequence). The V and J ends lost 4 bases and 5 bases, in that order; junction bases with no gene match: 9. The DNA for the CDR3 is TGCAGTGCTACGTTAGATAACAGGGGGACTGAAGCTTTCTTT. Translation gives CSATLDNRGTEAFF.

The V gene is TRBV20-1, the J gene TRBJ2-4, with D unresolved. The length of the CDR3 is 13 residues. Trimming removed 6 bases at V and 0 bases at J, with 9 bases between. Germline CDR1 DFQATT, CDR2 SNEGSKA (reference sequence). For the CDR3, the DNA is TGCAGTGCCGACGATCTAGCCAAAAACATTCAGTACTTC. Translating it yields CSADDLAKNIQYF.

The CDR3: CASSIRTSVNTGELFF. The CDR3 nucleotides are TGTGCCAGCAGCATTCGGACTAGCGTGAACACCGGGGAGCTGTTTTTT. This chain links TRBV7-2 with TRBJ2-2, with 9 bases fitting TRBD2. This CDR3 is built from 16 residues. The germline V gene has CDR1 SGHTA and CDR2 FQGNSA. V lost 5 bases, J lost 1 base, and 5 bases stayed unmatched.

This clonotype has a single count. The V call is TRBV7-9, the J call TRBJ2-1; 8 nucleotides match TRBD2. Germline CDR1 and CDR2: SEHNR and FQNEAQ (reference sequence). V shed 2 bases, J shed 3 bases, and the junction held 3 bases outside the gene matches. This CDR3 spans 15 amino acids. The CDR3 sequence is CASSLNGGDYNEQFF. CDR3 in DNA: TGTGCCAGCAGCTTAAACGGGGGGGACTACAATGAGCAGTTCTTC. Together with reference TRBV7-9 and TRBJ2-1, the CDR3 gives the full variable domain: DTGVSQNPRHKITKRGQNVTFRCDPISEHNRLYWYRQTLGQGPEFLTYFQNEAQLEKSRLLSDRFSAERPKGSFSTLEIQRTEQGDSAMYLCASSLNGGDYNEQFFGPGTRLTVL.

The CDR3 bases are TGTGCCACCAGCAGAGATTCACAGTACACAGATACGCAGTATTTT. Its protein product is CATSRDSQYTDTQYF. The gene calls are TRBV15 and TRBJ2-3; D is unresolved. The V end was cut by 0 bases, the J end by 2 bases, with 9 bases between. CDR1 is LNHNV and CDR2 is YYDKDF in the germline V gene (reference sequence). There are 15 residues in the CDR3.

The chain joins TRBV7-3 to TRBJ2-5; 13 positions agree with TRBD2. The germline gives CDR1 SGHTA, CDR2 FQGTGA. V lost 4 bases to trimming and J lost 5 bases; unmatched junction nucleotides: 4. The CDR3 consists of 15 residues. In nucleotides, the CDR3 is TGTGCCAGCAGCTCTACTAGCGGGAGGGCGGAGACCCAGTACTTC. It encodes CASSSTSGRAETQYF.

V usage is TRBV24-1 and J usage is TRBJ2-7; TRBD2 agrees at 10 bases. CDR1 and CDR2 (germline): KGHDR, SFDVKD. V gave up 12 bases and J gave up 7 bases; unmatched junction bases: 14. This CDR3 spans 14 amino acids. CDR3 DNA: TGTGCCTCTTCAGCGGGGGGGCGTACCGGGGAGCAGTACTTC. It encodes CASSAGGRTGEQYF.

This rearrangement joins TRBV20-1 to TRBJ1-5, with 7 bases lining up with TRBD1. The germline gives CDR1 DFQATT, CDR2 SNEGSKA (reference sequence). Germline trimming cut 7 bases from V and 6 bases from J; bases unmatched to any gene: 9. The CDR3 contains 13 residues. The CDR3 region is CSVSQGVGQPQHF. The CDR3 DNA is TGCAGTGTAAGCCAGGGGGTTGGTCAGCCCCAGCATTTT.

The genes are TRBV7-8 and TRBJ2-1, with 7 bases aligning to TRBD2. The CDR3 is 15 residues long. Germline assignment: CDR1 SGHVS and CDR2 FQNEAQ. After removal of 1 base from V and 10 bases from J, the junction contained 10 bases not matched to a gene. CDR3 nucleotide sequence: TGTGCCAGCAGCTTAGGGGTCAGCGGGGCCCAGGAGCAGTTCTTC. Amino acids: CASSLGVSGAQEQFF.

This rearrangement joins TRBV25-1 to TRBJ1-2; the D is unclear. V was clipped by 6 bases and J by 4 bases, with 24 bases between them. Germline V CDR1 and CDR2: MGHDK, SYGVNS. This CDR3 has 17 residues. Here the CDR3 reads CASSPPPEGEEPYGYTF. The CDR3 bases are TGTGCCAGCAGCCCCCCTCCCGAGGGAGAAGAACCCTATGGCTACACCTTC.

In the case of this clonotype: This likely comes from a read error, as the CDR3 has no conserved phenylalanine or tryptophan at its end. The limits of the CDR3 on the DNA are not certain, so only TCRdb's listed CDR3 is given. The CDR3 sequence: CASSLVTPRGGHRGAVV. J is TRBJ2-2 and V is TRBV5-1; the D call TRBD2 from the table was never checked on the DNA. The CDR3 has 17 amino acids, counting both end residues. Germline V gene lookup returns CDR1 SGHRS and CDR2 YFSETQ.

This chain uses TRBV11-2 with TRBJ2-3; tentatively, D is TRBD2 (5 bases). There are 15 residues in the CDR3. The ends were cut back, 2 bases at V and 2 bases at J, with 11 bases in the middle. The germline V gene encodes CDR1 SGHAT and CDR2 FQNNGV. CDR3 in DNA: TGTGCCAGCAGCTTAAGCCCGGGGATCACAGATACGCAGTATTTT. As protein: CASSLSPGITDTQYF.

The V gene is TRBV20-1, the J gene TRBJ2-1; D uncertain. This CDR3 has 14 amino acids. V dropped 6 bases and J dropped 4 bases, with 16 bases sitting between them. CDR1 is DFQATT and CDR2 is SNEGSKA in the germline V gene (reference sequence). CDR3 protein: CSAQFWRSYNEQFF. CDR3 DNA sequence: TGCAGTGCCCAGTTCTGGCGGTCATACAATGAGCAGTTCTTC.

The chain links TRBV5-4 to TRBJ2-7, with D perhaps matching TRBD2 (8 bases). The CDR3 spans 14 residues. CDR1 SGHNT and CDR2 YYREEE come from the germline V gene (reference sequence). Trimming pared 4 bases from V and 3 bases from J, leaving 14 bases between. The CDR3 sequence is CASSREGQYYEQYF. DNA for the CDR3: TGTGCCAGCAGCCGGGAGGGACAGTACTACGAGCAGTACTTC.

CDR3 sequence: CASSLTRSRQETQYF. CDR3 bases: TGTGCCAGCAGCTTAACCAGGTCGAGACAAGAGACCCAGTACTTC. The genes are TRBV7-2 and TRBJ2-5; D gene ambiguous. Germline assignment: CDR1 SGHTA and CDR2 FQGNSA. V lost 2 bases, J lost 2 bases, and 12 bases lay in between. The CDR3 spans 15 residues.

The CDR3 loop is CASSYDRAAYEQYF. DNA for the CDR3: TGTGCCAGCAGTTACGACCGGGCAGCCTACGAGCAGTACTTC. V is TRBV7-2 and J is TRBJ2-7; D not certain. CDR1 SGHTA and CDR2 FQGNSA come from the germline V gene. The ends were cut back, 6 bases at V and 2 bases at J, with 14 bases in the middle. The CDR3 sequence is 14 residues long.

This clonotype was picked up a small number of times. This chain links TRBV5-4 with TRBJ1-6; maybe TRBD1 (6 bases). The CDR3 has 13 residues. CDR1 and CDR2 from the germline V gene are SGHNT and YYREEE (reference sequence). Trimming pared 0 bases from V and 8 bases from J, leaving 6 bases between. Here the CDR3 reads CASSLDRDSPLHF. In DNA form, the CDR3 reads TGTGCCAGCAGCTTGGACAGGGATTCACCCCTCCACTTT.

The J gene is TRBJ2-7, the V gene TRBV13, with 13 nucleotides matching TRBD2. The J call may not be correct, given that the DNA end is closer to TRBJ2-1. Germline CDR1 PRHDT, CDR2 FYEKMQ (reference sequence). The CDR3 runs 15 residues. For the CDR3, the DNA is TGTGCCAGCAGTTCCGCACTAGCGGGAGGGGATGAGCAGTTCTTC. Residues: CASSSALAGGDEQFF.